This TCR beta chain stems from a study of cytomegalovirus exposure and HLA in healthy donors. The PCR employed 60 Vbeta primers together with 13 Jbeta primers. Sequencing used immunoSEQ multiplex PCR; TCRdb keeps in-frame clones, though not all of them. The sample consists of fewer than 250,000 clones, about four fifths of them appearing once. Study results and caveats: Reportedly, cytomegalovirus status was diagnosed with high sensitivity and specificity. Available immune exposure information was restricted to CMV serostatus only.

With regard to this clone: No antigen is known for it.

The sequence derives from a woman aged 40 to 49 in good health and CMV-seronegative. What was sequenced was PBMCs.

CDR3 bases: TGCGCCAGCAGCCAAAATACAGGGGGGGCAGGAGAGACCCAGTACTTC. This translates into CASSQNTGGAGETQYF. This chain links TRBV4-3 with TRBJ2-5; D perhaps matches TRBD1 (8 bases). The V end was cut by 2 bases, the J end by 4 bases, with 17 bases between. Looked up from germline, CDR1 is LGHNA and CDR2 is YSLEER. The CDR3 length is 16 residues.